This T cell receptor (beta chain) was recorded in a study of T cells after yellow fever vaccination. Findings of the study overall: Overall, a small share of clonotypes was seen in both CD4 and CD8 compartments.

There are a few counts of this clonotype. No antigen is known for it. TCRdb passed the 5' RACE reads through MiXCR, listing each CDR3 protein once. Of 510,000 or so distinct CDR3 sequences in the sample, about a fifth were seen once. Trimming cost V 4 bases and J 2 bases, with 19 bases left between them. There are 16 residues in the CDR3. CDR1 and CDR2 (germline): SGDLS, YYNGEE. The receptor comes from a man aged 25 to 40 who received the YFV17D yellow fever vaccine. Sample: PBMCs, taken 15 days after the yellow fever booster vaccination. This rearrangement joins TRBV9 to TRBJ2-7; D remains ambiguous. The CDR3 loop reads CASSPPDMGRTYEQYF. DNA of the CDR3: TGTGCCAGCAGCCCCCCTGATATGGGCCGTACCTACGAGCAGTACTTC.